One sample yielded the 17 T cell receptor beta chains listed below, sequenced in a study of blood T cell repertoires in COVID-19. Measured with immunoSEQ multiplex PCR; TCRdb has only the in-frame clones, and not every one. The data contain about 120,000 clones, about four fifths of them singletons. Sequencing used peripheral blood. These TCRs come from a human donor in a cohort sampled during active COVID-19.

CDR3 loop: CASSLDGNTGELFF. The DNA for the CDR3 is TGTGCCAGCAGCTTAGACGGGAACACCGGGGAGCTGTTTTTT. This chain links TRBV7-2 with TRBJ2-2; D is unclear. This CDR3 region has 14 residues. Trimming left V 1 base short and J 1 base short, with 4 bases between. Looked up from germline, CDR1 is SGHTA and CDR2 is FQGNSA.

This clone occurred once. The V and J genes are TRBV9 and TRBJ2-5; D might be TRBD2 (7 bases). With 0 bases removed from V and 2 bases from J, the gap between germline ends came to 20 bases. From germline, CDR1 is SGDLS and CDR2 YYNGEE. The CDR3 has 18 residues. This CDR3 is CASSVEVGGGTAQETQYF. In DNA, the CDR3 is TGTGCCAGCAGCGTAGAGGTGGGGGGGGGCACAGCACAAGAGACCCAGTACTTC.

This clone came up once. CDR3 nucleotides: TGCGCCAGCAGCCAAGATCCCGGGAGTAGGGAGACCCAGTACTTC. The encoded protein is CASSQDPGSRETQYF. This chain uses TRBV4-3 with TRBJ2-5, with D maybe TRBD2 (6 bases). Trimming removed 0 bases from V and 5 bases from J, with 13 bases in between. The CDR3 has 15 amino acids. Germline CDR1 and CDR2: LGHNA and YSLEER.

J is TRBJ2-7 and V is TRBV2; TRBD1 is a possible D gene (5 bases). Germline V lookup: CDR1 SNHLY, CDR2 FYNNEI. Between the trimmed V and J ends, which lost 0 bases and 1 base, there was a span of 13 bases. The CDR3 has 16 residues. CDR3 in DNA: TGTGCCAGCAGTGAAGCAGTGGTTGGGGCTTCCTACGAGCAGTACTTC. It is translated as CASSEAVVGASYEQYF.

The chain uses TRBV13 and TRBJ2-7, with TRBD2 matching over 8 bases. V gave up 7 bases and J gave up 2 bases; unmatched junction bases: 4. CDR1 is PRHDT, CDR2 FYEKMQ, per germline (reference sequence). The length of the CDR3 is 13 residues. CDR3 bases: TGTGCCAGCATGGCGGGGGGTACCTACGAGCAGTACTTC. Translating gives CASMAGGTYEQYF.

The chain carries TRBV5-8 and TRBJ1-1, with unresolved D. The V end was cut by 0 bases, the J end by 7 bases, with 16 bases between. The germline V gene has CDR1 SGHTS and CDR2 YDEGEE. There are 15 residues in the CDR3. For the CDR3, the DNA is TGTGCCAGCAGCTTGGCGGACTCGTTGGATGGTGAAGCTTTCTTT. It yields the protein CASSLADSLDGEAFF.

This clone was seen once. The V gene is TRBV19, the J gene TRBJ2-7; 12 bases map to TRBD2. This CDR3 has 15 residues. CDR1 is LNHDA and CDR2 is SQIVND in the germline V gene (reference sequence). The ends lost 4 bases at V and 2 bases at J; junction bases unmatched: 3. The CDR3 DNA follows: TGTGCCAGTAGTAAACTAGCGGGGGGTGCCTACGAGCAGTACTTC. Protein sequence: CASSKLAGGAYEQYF.

DNA of the CDR3: TGTGCCACCAGCAGAGATCATGCCGGGACTAGATCAGATACGCAGTATTTT. Protein sequence: CATSRDHAGTRSDTQYF. V is TRBV15 and J is TRBJ2-3; 8 bases are a match to TRBD2. Germline CDR1 is LNHNV and CDR2 is YYDKDF (reference sequence). This CDR3 spans 17 amino acids. Trimming took 0 bases from V and 4 from J; bases not matched to a gene: 9.

The chain combines TRBV7-2 with TRBJ2-2; weak D call: TRBD1 (6 bases). With 7 bases removed from V and 2 bases from J, the gap between germline ends came to 14 bases. CDR3 size: 15 residues. Germline CDR1 and CDR2: SGHTA and FQGNSA. The CDR3 sequence is CASTLRTDNTGELFF. The CDR3 region has the DNA TGTGCCAGCACCCTGAGGACAGATAACACCGGGGAGCTGTTTTTT.

On this clone itself: Within the sample, other DNA sequences also encode this same CDR3. The V call is TRBV15, the J call TRBJ2-1, with D uncertain. The CDR3 spans 13 residues. From germline, CDR1 is LNHNV and CDR2 YYDKDF (reference sequence). With 0 bases removed from V and 4 bases from J, the gap between germline ends came to 4 bases. The CDR3 is CATSRDRYNEQFF. The CDR3 bases are TGTGCCACCAGCAGAGACAGATACAATGAGCAGTTCTTC.

V and J are TRBV5-1 and TRBJ2-7, with 8 bases matching TRBD1. The CDR3 has 14 residues. V lost 4 bases, J lost 7 bases, and 10 bases stayed unmatched. Germline values: CDR1 SGHRS, CDR2 YFSETQ. CDR3 DNA sequence: TGCGCCAGCAGCCTCGGACAGGGTGCTAGTGAGCAGTACTTC. Translation gives CASSLGQGASEQYF.

This chain joins TRBV9 and TRBJ1-1; 7 nucleotides agree with TRBD1. Trimming took 4 bases from V and 2 from J; bases not matched to a gene: 14. Per germline, CDR1 SGDLS and CDR2 YYNGEE. The CDR3 length is 17 residues. CDR3: CASSTGTERHLNTEAFF. DNA of the CDR3: TGTGCCAGCAGCACCGGGACAGAGCGTCACCTAAACACTGAAGCTTTCTTT.

This clone was recorded only once. At one end the junction does not follow the germline gene, possibly because of a read error. The chain combines TRBV7-9 with TRBJ1-3, with D unclear. CDR3 size: 14 residues. The germline V gene has CDR1 SEHNR and CDR2 FQNEAQ (reference sequence). This CDR3 is CASSLAGFGDTIYF. Written as DNA, the CDR3 is TGTGCCAGCAGCCTAGCTGGTTTCGGGGACACCATATATTTT.

This clone appeared a few times. V is TRBV7-9 and J is TRBJ2-5; TRBD1 matches at 7 bases. The ends lost 1 base at V and 5 bases at J; junction bases unmatched: 4. This CDR3 has 14 residues. The germline gives CDR1 SEHNR, CDR2 FQNEAQ (reference sequence). CDR3 amino acids: CASSLDTGAETQYF. The CDR3 DNA sequence: TGTGCCAGCAGCTTAGATACAGGGGCCGAGACCCAGTACTTC.

CDR3: CASVRDGVPYGYTF. In DNA, the CDR3 is TGTGCCAGCGTCAGGGATGGTGTGCCCTATGGCTACACCTTC. The chain combines TRBV2 with TRBJ1-2; D may be TRBD1 (5 bases). The CDR3 consists of 14 residues. Trimming removed 8 bases from V and 4 bases from J, with 17 bases in between. Per the germline V gene, CDR1 is SNHLY and CDR2 is FYNNEI.

The chain is built from TRBV29-1 and TRBJ2-7, with 7 bases that match TRBD2. The CDR3 is 15 amino acids. Germline V lookup: CDR1 SQVTM, CDR2 ANQGSEA. Germline trimming cut 3 bases from V and 2 bases from J; bases unmatched to any gene: 10. The CDR3 DNA reads TGCAGCGTTGAGGGGGGGAGGGACTCTACCTACGAGCAGTACTTC. Protein sequence: CSVEGGRDSTYEQYF.

The rearrangement joins TRBV14 to TRBJ2-7, with 8 positions matching TRBD1. Germline CDR1 reads SGHDN; CDR2 reads FVKESK. With 1 base clipped from V and 12 bases from J, the junction kept 8 bases outside the gene matches. CDR3 size: 13 residues. The CDR3 DNA follows: TGTGCCAGCAGCCAAGCTTTTACAGGGGGGCTGTACTTC. It yields the protein CASSQAFTGGLYF.